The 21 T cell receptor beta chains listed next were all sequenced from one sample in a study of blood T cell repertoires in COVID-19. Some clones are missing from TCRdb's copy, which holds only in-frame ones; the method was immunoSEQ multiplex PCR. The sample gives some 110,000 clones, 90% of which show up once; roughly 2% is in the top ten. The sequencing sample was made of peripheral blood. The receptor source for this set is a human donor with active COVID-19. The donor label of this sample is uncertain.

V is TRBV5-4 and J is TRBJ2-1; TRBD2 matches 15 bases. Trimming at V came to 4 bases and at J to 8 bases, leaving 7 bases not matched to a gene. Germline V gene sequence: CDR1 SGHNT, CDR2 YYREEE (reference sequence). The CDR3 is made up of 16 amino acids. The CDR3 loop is CASSRTSGGGRDEQFF. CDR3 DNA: TGTGCCAGCAGCCGGACTAGCGGGGGGGGTAGAGATGAGCAGTTCTTC.

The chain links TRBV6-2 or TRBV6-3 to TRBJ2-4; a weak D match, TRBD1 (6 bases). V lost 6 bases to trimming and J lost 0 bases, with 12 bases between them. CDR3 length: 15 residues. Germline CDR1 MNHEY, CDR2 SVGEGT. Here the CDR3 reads CASRPTGLAKNIQYF. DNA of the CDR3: TGTGCCAGCAGACCTACAGGGCTAGCCAAAAACATTCAGTACTTC.

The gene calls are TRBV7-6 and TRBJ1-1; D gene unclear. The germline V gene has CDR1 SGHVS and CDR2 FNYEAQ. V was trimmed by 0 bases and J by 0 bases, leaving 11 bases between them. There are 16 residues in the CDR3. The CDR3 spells CASSLADGNMNTEAFF. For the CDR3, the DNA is TGTGCCAGCAGCTTAGCGGACGGGAACATGAACACTGAAGCTTTCTTT.

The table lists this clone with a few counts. The CDR3 region is CAWSVNRYGYTF. CDR3 nucleotide sequence: TGTGCCTGGAGTGTAAACCGGTATGGCTACACCTTC. The chain uses TRBV30 and TRBJ1-2; D remains ambiguous. The germline V gene has CDR1 GTSNPN and CDR2 SVGIG (reference sequence). V dropped 0 bases and J dropped 5 bases, with 7 bases sitting between them. The CDR3 contains 12 residues.

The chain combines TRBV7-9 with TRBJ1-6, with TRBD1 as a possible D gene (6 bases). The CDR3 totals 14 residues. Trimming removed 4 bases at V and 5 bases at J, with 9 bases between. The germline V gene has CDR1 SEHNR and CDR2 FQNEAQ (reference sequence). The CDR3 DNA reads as TGTGCCAGCAGCTCCTACAGGGATAATTCACCCCTCCACTTT. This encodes CASSSYRDNSPLHF.

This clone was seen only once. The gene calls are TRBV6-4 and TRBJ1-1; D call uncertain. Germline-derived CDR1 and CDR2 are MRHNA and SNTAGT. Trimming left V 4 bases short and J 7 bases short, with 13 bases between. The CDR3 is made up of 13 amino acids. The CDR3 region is CASSANPGSEAFF. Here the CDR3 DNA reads TGTGCCAGCAGTGCCAACCCAGGCAGTGAAGCTTTCTTT.

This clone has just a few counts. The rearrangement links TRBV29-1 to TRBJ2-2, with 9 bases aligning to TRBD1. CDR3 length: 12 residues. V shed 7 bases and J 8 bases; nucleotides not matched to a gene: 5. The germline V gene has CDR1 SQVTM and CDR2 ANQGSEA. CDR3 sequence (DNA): TGCAGCGCTCAACAGGGGGCAGGGGAGCTGTTTTTT. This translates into CSAQQGAGELFF.

CDR3 in DNA: TGCGCCAGCATCCTCAACGGGATCCAGGGAGGAGATACGCAGTATTTT. It specifies CASILNGIQGGDTQYF. This chain joins TRBV5-1 and TRBJ2-3; tentative D call: TRBD2 (6 bases). The CDR3 length is 16 residues. The germline V gene has CDR1 SGHRS and CDR2 YFSETQ. The V end was cut by 6 bases, the J end by 5 bases, with 22 bases between.

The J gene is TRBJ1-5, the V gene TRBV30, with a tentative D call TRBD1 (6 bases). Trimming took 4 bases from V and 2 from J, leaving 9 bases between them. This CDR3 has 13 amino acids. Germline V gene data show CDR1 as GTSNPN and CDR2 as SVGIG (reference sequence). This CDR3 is CAWTPGGNQPQHF. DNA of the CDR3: TGTGCCTGGACTCCAGGGGGCAATCAGCCCCAGCATTTT.

The CDR3 spells CSVHTPGTGGKGYTF. CDR3 DNA sequence: TGCAGCGTGCATACCCCCGGGACAGGGGGCAAAGGCTACACCTTC. This chain connects TRBV29-1 to TRBJ1-2; 12 bases are shared with TRBD1. The ends lost 6 bases at V and 8 bases at J; junction bases unmatched: 13. The CDR3 sequence is 15 residues long. Germline CDR1 SQVTM, CDR2 ANQGSEA.

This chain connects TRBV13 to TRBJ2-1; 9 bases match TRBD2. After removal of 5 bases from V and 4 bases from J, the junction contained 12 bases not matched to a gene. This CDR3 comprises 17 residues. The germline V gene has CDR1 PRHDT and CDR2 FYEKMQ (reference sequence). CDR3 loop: CASSKNRGGASYNEQFF. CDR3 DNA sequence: TGTGCCAGCAGCAAGAATCGCGGGGGGGCGTCGTACAATGAGCAGTTCTTC.

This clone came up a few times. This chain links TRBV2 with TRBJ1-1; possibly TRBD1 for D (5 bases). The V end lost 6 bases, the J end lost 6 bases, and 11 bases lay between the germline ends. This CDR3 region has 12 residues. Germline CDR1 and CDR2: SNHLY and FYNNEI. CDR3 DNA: TGTGCCAGCAGGGAGGGGATGGCTGAAGCTTTCTTT. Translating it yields CASREGMAEAFF.

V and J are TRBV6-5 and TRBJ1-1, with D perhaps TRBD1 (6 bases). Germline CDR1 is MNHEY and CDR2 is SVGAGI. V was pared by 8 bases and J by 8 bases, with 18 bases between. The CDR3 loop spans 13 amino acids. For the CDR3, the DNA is TGTGCCAGCGGGGATAGTGGGGGCGTAGAAGCTTTCTTT. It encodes CASGDSGGVEAFF.

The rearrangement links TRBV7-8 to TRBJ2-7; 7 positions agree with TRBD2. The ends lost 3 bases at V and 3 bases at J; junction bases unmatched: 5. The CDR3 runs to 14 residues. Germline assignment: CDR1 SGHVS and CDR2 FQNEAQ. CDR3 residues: CASSFGLADYEQYF. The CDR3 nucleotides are TGTGCCAGCAGCTTCGGGCTAGCGGACTACGAGCAGTACTTC.

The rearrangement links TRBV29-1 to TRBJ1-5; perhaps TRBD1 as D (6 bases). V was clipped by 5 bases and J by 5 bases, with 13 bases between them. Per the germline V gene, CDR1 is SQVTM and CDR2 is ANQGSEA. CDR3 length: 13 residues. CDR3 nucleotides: TGCAGCGTTCAGGAGTCAGGGGATCAGCCCCAGCATTTT. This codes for CSVQESGDQPQHF. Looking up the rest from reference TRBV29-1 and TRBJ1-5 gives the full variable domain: SAVISQKPSRDICQRGTSLTIQCQVDSQVTMMFWYRQQPGQSLTLIATANQGSEATYESGFVIDKFPISRPNLTFSTLTVSNMSPEDSSIYLCSVQESGDQPQHFGDGTRLSIL.

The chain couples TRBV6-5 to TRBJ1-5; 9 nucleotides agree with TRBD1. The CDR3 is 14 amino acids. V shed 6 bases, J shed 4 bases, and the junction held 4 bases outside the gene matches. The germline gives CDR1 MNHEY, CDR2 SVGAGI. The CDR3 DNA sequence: TGTGCCAGCAGGCCCGACAGGGGGAATCAGCCCCAGCATTTT. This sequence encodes CASRPDRGNQPQHF.

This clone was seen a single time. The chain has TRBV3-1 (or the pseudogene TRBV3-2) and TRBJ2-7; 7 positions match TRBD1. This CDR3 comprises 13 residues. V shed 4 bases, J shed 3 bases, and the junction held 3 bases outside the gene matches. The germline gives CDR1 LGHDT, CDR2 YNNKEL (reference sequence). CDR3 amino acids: CASSLNRGYEQYF. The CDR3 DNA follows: TGTGCCAGCAGCCTGAACAGGGGCTACGAGCAGTACTTC.

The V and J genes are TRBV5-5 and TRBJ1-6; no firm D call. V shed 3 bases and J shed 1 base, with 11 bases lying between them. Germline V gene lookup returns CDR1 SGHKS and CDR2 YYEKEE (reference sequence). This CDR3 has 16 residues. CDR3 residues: CASSSQTVSYNSPLHF. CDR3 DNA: TGTGCCAGCAGCTCCCAAACAGTTTCCTATAATTCACCCCTCCACTTT. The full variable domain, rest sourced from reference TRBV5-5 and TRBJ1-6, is DAGVTQSPTHLIKTRGQQVTLRCSPISGHKSVSWYQQVLGQGPQFIFQYYEKEERGRGNFPDRFSARQFPNYSSELNVNALLLGDSALYLCASSSQTVSYNSPLHFGNGTRLTVT.

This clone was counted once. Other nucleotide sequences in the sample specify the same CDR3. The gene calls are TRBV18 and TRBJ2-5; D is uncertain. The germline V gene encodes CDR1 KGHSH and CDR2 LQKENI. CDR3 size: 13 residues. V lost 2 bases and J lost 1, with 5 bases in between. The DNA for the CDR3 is TGTGCCAGCTCACCAGGCAGCCAAGAGACCCAGTACTTC. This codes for CASSPGSQETQYF.

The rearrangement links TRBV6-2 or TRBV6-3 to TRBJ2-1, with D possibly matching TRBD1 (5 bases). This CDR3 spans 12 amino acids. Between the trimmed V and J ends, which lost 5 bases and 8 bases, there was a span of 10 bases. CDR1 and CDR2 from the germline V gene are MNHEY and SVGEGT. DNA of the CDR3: TGTGCCAGCAGTCTTTCAGGGTATGAGCAGTTCTTC. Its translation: CASSLSGYEQFF.

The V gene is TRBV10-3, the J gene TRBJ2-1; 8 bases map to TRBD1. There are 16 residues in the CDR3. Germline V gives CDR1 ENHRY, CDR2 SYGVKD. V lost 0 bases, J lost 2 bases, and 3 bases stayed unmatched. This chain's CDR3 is CAISESMDRAYNEQFF. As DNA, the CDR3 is TGTGCCATCAGTGAGTCGATGGACAGGGCCTACAATGAGCAGTTCTTC.